This TCR beta chain stems from a study of T cell responses to AZD1222 COVID-19 vaccine. General study points: Baseline seropositivity occurred in only six AZD1222 recipients. Donors were chiefly white British, with a greater number of females, and clonal diversity was perhaps underestimated.

Sequenced by immunoSEQ multiplex PCR; TCRdb stores in-frame clones only, minus some. The table has around 150,000 clones, about 91% seen once; the top ten hold roughly 2%. This clone was observed once. Its antigen is as yet unknown. CDR3 length equals 15 residues. Germline CDR1 and CDR2: SGHRS and YFSETQ. Trimming pared 0 bases from V and 6 bases from J, leaving 10 bases between. Here the sequenced sample was peripheral blood, taken on day 0 of AZD1222 vaccination. The source is an adult in good health. J is TRBJ1-6 and V is TRBV5-1, with D perhaps TRBD1 (5 bases). The CDR3 region is CASSLEGEVNSPLHF. The CDR3 bases are TGCGCCAGCAGCTTGGAAGGGGAGGTTAATTCACCCCTCCACTTT. Full variable domain (remainder filled in from reference TRBV5-1 and TRBJ1-6): KAGVTQTPRYLIKTRGQQVTLSCSPISGHRSVSWYQQTPGQGLQFLFEYFSETQRNKGNFPGRFSGRQFSNSRSEMNVSTLELGDSALYLCASSLEGEVNSPLHFGNGTRLTVT.